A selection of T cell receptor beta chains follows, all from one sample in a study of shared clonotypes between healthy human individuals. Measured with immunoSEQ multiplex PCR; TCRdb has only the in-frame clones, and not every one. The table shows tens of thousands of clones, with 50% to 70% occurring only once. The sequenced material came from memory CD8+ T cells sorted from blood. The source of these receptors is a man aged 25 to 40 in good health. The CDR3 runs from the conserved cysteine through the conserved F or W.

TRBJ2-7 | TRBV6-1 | CASSERLAGAYEQYF
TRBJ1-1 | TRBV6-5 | CASRKAVNTEAFF
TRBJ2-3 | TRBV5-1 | CASSLVGLAGVLDTQYF
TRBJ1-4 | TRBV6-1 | CASSDTGGWILFF
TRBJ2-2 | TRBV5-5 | CASSLQVTNTGELFF
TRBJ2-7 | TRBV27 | CASRNRDSVIEQYF
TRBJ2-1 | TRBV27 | CASSPRDRGLTNEQFF
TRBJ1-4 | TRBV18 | CASSPPGQGGEKLFF
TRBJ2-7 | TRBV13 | CASSLGLAGTQGYEQYF
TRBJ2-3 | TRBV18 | CASSPRTSGTVGVQYF
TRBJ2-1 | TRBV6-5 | CASSYLAGADNEQFF
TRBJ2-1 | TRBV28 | CASSALAGVLNEQFF
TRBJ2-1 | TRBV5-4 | CASSLGLGDNEQFF
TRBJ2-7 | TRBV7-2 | CASSNNRVAYEQYF
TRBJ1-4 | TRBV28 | CASSSQTYATNEKLFF
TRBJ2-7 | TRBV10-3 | CAISDETGRAAGYEQYF
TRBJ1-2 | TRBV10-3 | CAIPARDSNYGYTF
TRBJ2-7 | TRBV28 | CASSPGATHEQYF
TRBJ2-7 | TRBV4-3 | CASSQERGSHEQYF
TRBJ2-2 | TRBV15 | CATRGTSGELFF
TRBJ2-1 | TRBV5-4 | CASSPFEGLAEHNEQFF
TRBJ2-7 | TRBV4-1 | CASSQEYGSYEQYF
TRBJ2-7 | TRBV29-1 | CSADRGPDTEQYF
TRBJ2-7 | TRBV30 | CAWSVGGSYEQYF
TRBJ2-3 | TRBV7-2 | CASSFLRLTTDTQYF
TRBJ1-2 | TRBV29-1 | CSVEDRRSGLLSNYGYTF
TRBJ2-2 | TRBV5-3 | CARSWENTGELFF
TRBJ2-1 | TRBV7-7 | CASSLSPFTSGESGEQFF
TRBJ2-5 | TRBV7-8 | CASSLDRGRIQETQYF
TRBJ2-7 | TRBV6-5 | CASRALTYEQYF
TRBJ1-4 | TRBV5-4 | CASSLRGTGLDEKLFF
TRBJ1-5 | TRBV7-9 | CASSDRYQPQHF
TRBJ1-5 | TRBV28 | CASRASGDQPQHF
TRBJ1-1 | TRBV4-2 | CASSSTVNTEAFF
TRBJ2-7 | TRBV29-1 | CSALTTASSYEQYF
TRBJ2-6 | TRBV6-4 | CASSDSGSSGANVLTF
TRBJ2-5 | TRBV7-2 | CASSLPNEETQYF
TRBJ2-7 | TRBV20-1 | CSVGGYPEQYF
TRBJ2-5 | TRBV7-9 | CASSPGGRIQETQYF
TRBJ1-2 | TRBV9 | CASSATRTGPSYGYTF
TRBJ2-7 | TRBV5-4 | CASSLGGTYEQYF
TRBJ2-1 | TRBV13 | CASSLAFGSGLYNEQFF
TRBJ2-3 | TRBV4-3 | CASSQDRQGGTDTQYF